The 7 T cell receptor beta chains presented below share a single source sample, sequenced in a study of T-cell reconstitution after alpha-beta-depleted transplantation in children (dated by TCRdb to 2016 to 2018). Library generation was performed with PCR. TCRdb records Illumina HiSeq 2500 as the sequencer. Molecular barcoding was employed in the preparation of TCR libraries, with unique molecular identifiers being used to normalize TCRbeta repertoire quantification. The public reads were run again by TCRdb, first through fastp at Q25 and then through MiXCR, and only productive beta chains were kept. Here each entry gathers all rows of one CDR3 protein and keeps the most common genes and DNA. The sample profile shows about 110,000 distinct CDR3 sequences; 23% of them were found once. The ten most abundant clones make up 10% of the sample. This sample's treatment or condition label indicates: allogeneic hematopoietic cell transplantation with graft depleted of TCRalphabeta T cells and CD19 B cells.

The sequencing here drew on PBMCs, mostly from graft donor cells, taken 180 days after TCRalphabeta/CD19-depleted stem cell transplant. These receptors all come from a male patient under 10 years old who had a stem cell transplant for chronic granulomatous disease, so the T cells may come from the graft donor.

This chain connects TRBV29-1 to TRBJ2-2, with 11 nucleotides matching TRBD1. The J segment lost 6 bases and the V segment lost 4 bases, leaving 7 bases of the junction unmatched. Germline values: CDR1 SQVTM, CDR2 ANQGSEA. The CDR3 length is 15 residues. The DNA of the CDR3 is TGCAGCGTTGGGACCGGGACAGGGGGAGCCGGGGAGCTGTTTTTT. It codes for CSVGTGTGGAGELFF.

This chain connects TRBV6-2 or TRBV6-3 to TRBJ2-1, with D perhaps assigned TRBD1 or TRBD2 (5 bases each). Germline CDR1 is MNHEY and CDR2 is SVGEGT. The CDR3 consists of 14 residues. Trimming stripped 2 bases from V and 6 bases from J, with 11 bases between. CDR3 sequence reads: CASSYGGWGNEQFF. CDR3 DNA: TGTGCCAGCAGTTACGGGGGTTGGGGCAATGAGCAGTTCTTC.

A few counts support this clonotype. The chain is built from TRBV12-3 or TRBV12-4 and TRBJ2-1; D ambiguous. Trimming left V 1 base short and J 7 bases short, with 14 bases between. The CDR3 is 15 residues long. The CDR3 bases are TGTGCCAGCAGTTTAGTGGGTGGACGGCGGAATGAGCAGTTCTTC. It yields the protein CASSLVGGRRNEQFF.

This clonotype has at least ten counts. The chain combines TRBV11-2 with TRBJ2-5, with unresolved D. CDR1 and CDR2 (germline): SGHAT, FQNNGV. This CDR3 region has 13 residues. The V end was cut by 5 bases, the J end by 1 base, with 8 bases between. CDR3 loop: CASSPPSQETQYF. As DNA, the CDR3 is TGTGCCAGCAGCCCCCCCAGCCAAGAGACCCAGTACTTC.

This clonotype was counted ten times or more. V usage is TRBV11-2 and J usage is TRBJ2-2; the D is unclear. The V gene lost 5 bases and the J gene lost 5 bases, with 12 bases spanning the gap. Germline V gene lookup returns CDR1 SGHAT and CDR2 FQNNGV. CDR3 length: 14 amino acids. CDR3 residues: CASSPPTLTGELFF. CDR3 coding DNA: TGTGCCAGCAGCCCCCCAACCCTAACCGGGGAGCTGTTTTTT.

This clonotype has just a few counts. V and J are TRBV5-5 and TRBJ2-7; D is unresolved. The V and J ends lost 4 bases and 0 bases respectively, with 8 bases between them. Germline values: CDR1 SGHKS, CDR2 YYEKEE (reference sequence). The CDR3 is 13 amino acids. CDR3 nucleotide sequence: TGTGCCAGCAGCACAAAAAGCTCCTACGAGCAGTACTTC. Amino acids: CASSTKSSYEQYF.

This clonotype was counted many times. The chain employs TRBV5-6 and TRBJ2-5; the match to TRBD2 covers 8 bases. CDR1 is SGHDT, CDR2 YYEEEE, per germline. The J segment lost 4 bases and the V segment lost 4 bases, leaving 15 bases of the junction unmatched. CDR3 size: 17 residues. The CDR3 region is CASSPPLSRGGRETQYF. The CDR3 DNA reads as TGTGCCAGCAGCCCACCTCTATCTCGGGGGGGCCGAGAGACCCAGTACTTC.